Below, 12 T cell receptor beta chains from the same sample are listed, as sequenced in a study of blood T cells in healthy people across ages. PCR was performed a second time for roughly 7 to 11 cycles using a sample-barcoded 5' primer and a J-beta primer mix. Each CDR3 protein is one row after TCRdb ran MiXCR on the 5' RACE reads. The sample carries hundreds of thousands of distinct CDR3 sequences, roughly 24% recorded once. These data were also reused for a study on T cells of mothers and their children.

Source material: blood. The receptors shown here come from a boy between 10 and 17 years old in good health.

This sequence joins TRBV25-1 and TRBJ1-2; D is undetermined. Trimming took off 5 bases at V and 4 bases at J, with 23 bases between the two ends. This CDR3 is 17 amino acids long. Per germline, CDR1 MGHDK and CDR2 SYGVNS. The CDR3 bases are TGTGCCAGCAGTCAACTAAGTGGGAGGGAGGAGTCCTATGGCTACACCTTC. Residues: CASSQLSGREESYGYTF.

This clonotype was detected a few times. The rearrangement uses TRBV27 and TRBJ1-5; 10 bases align to TRBD1. Germline V gene lookup returns CDR1 MNHEY and CDR2 SMNVEV (reference sequence). V lost 7 bases and J lost 8; bases outside the gene matches: 20. This CDR3 is built from 18 residues. Here the CDR3 reads CASTSLGRTGGFLKPQHF. The CDR3 DNA is TGTGCCAGCACCTCCCTGGGTCGGACAGGGGGTTTTCTAAAGCCCCAGCATTTT.

The chain couples TRBV7-3 to TRBJ2-1; a weak D match, TRBD2 (5 bases). The last part of the DNA fits TRBJ2-7 better; the J call may be wrong. In germline, CDR1 is SGHTA, CDR2 FQGTGA. The CDR3 runs 13 residues. This chain's CDR3 is CASSSSGAYEQYF. The CDR3 DNA reads as TGTGCCAGCAGCTCTTCCGGGGCCTACGAGCAGTACTTC.

Only a few counts were recorded for this clonotype. This rearrangement joins TRBV4-2 to TRBJ1-4, with D perhaps TRBD1 (5 bases). The CDR3 sequence is 16 residues long. Between the trimmed V and J ends, which lost 1 base and 4 bases, there was a span of 13 bases. Per the germline V gene, CDR1 is LGHNA and CDR2 is YNFKEQ. CDR3 bases: TGTGCCAGCAGCCAAGCATACAGTCAGGGTAATGAAAAACTGTTTTTT. Residues: CASSQAYSQGNEKLFF.

The chain recombines TRBV7-2 with TRBJ2-5; 9 positions agree with TRBD2. The V segment lost 0 bases and the J segment 4 bases; nucleotides outside the gene matches: 12. There are 18 residues in the CDR3. From germline, CDR1 is SGHTA and CDR2 FQGNSA. CDR3 sequence reads: CASSLAMVAGAVGETQYF. CDR3 in DNA: TGTGCCAGCAGCTTAGCAATGGTAGCGGGGGCTGTCGGAGAGACCCAGTACTTC. The full variable domain, in which reference TRBV7-2 and TRBJ2-5 provide the parts outside the CDR3, is GAGVSQSPSNKVTEKGKDVELRCDPISGHTALYWYRQSLGQGLEFLIYFQGNSAPDKSGLPSDRFSAERTGGSVSTLTIQRTQQEDSAVYLCASSLAMVAGAVGETQYFGPGTRLLVL.

CDR3 sequence (DNA): TGTGCCATCAGTGAGCAGGGTGGAACAGAGGGCCTGTTTTTT. This codes for CAISEQGGTEGLFF. The chain employs TRBV10-3 and TRBJ1-4; possibly TRBD1 for D (5 bases). Germline values: CDR1 ENHRY, CDR2 SYGVKD. V lost 2 bases, J lost 14 bases, and 18 bases lay in between. The CDR3 loop spans 14 amino acids.

This clonotype occurred a few times. The junction shows a germline mismatch at one end, possibly a read error. The chain employs TRBV6-6 and TRBJ2-7; weak D call: TRBD2 (5 bases). The CDR3 sequence is 14 residues long. Germline V gene sequence: CDR1 MNHNY, CDR2 SVGAGI (reference sequence). As DNA, the CDR3 is TGTGCCAGCAGTCCCCAAGGCGGGTTCTACGCGCAGTACTTC. This translates into CASSPQGGFYAQYF.

The chain joins TRBV10-3 to TRBJ2-2, with 13 bases aligning to TRBD2. The germline gives CDR1 ENHRY, CDR2 SYGVKD. The CDR3 is 16 amino acids. The J segment lost 4 bases and the V segment lost 10 bases, leaving 9 bases of the junction unmatched. This CDR3 is CATSLWTSGGTGELFF. CDR3 nucleotide sequence: TGTGCCACCTCACTATGGACTAGCGGGGGCACCGGGGAGCTGTTTTTT.

The rearrangement uses TRBV5-1 and TRBJ2-3; TRBD2 agrees at 9 bases. The CDR3 is 16 amino acids. Germline CDR1 is SGHRS and CDR2 is YFSETQ. V lost 3 bases, J lost 2 bases, and 7 bases stayed unmatched. Here the CDR3 DNA reads TGCGCCAGCAGCTATACCGGGACTAGCCCCACAGATACGCAGTATTTT. Protein product: CASSYTGTSPTDTQYF.

The rearrangement links TRBV10-2 to TRBJ2-7; 9 bases match TRBD1. Germline CDR1 reads WSHSY; CDR2 reads SAAADI. J gave up 1 base and V 6 bases, and 10 bases lay outside the gene matches. The CDR3 runs 16 residues. The CDR3 loop reads CASSLGTGPLSYEQYF. The CDR3 nucleotides read TGCGCCAGCAGCTTAGGGACAGGGCCTCTATCCTACGAGCAGTACTTC.

The rearrangement joins TRBV20-1 to TRBJ1-1; D is unclear. The CDR3 consists of 14 residues. Trimming cost V 2 bases and J 4 bases, with 14 bases left between them. From germline, CDR1 is DFQATT and CDR2 SNEGSKA (reference sequence). CDR3 protein: CSARPRLLGTEAFF. Here the CDR3 DNA reads TGCAGTGCTAGACCCCGGCTTCTAGGCACTGAAGCTTTCTTT.

The V and J genes are TRBV29-1 and TRBJ2-7; D may match TRBD1 or TRBD2 (6 bases each). The CDR3 is 14 amino acids. Deletions cut 4 bases from V and 5 bases from J, with 18 bases between. Per germline, CDR1 SQVTM and CDR2 ANQGSEA. The CDR3 nucleotides are TGCAGCGTTGGCGGGGTTACCACAGGGCACGAGCAGTACTTC. Translated, it gives CSVGGVTTGHEQYF.